Detailed here is one TCR beta chain. Its target is unknown. Sequenced by immunoSEQ multiplex PCR; TCRdb stores in-frame clones only, minus some. The table shows about 130,000 clones, with roughly 85% occurring only once. From germline, CDR1 is SNHLY and CDR2 FYNNEI. This CDR3 contains 17 residues. Trimming removed 4 bases at V and 3 bases at J, with 21 bases between. The entry originates in a study of T cell responses to AZD1222 COVID-19 vaccine. Study-wide findings and caveats: Reports indicate that nearly half of spike-specific TCRs are directed at unmutated variant regions.

Sequenced material: peripheral blood, taken 28 days after the second AZD1222 dose. The clonotype was recovered from an adult who received the AZD1222 COVID-19 vaccine. V and J are TRBV2 and TRBJ1-1, with D tentatively TRBD1 (5 bases). The CDR3: CASSVGMMGDLDTEAFF. The DNA of the CDR3 is TGTGCCAGCAGTGTGGGGATGATGGGGGACTTGGACACTGAAGCTTTCTTT.